This T cell receptor beta chain was retrieved from a study of blood T cell repertoires in COVID-19. For the study at large: Both acute and convalescent COVID-19 samples were obtained from the United States, Italy and Spain. T cells, B-cell-depleted T cells, or PBMCs provided the cDNA or gDNA that served as material.

Seattle patients were enrolled during active infection and followed longitudinally. Only a few counts were recorded for this clone. Germline V gives CDR1 KGHSH, CDR2 LQKENI. The CDR3 length is 15 residues. With 5 bases clipped from V and 2 bases from J, the junction kept 8 bases outside the gene matches. In the authors' workflow: The authors estimated nucleated cell counts from reference gene primer amplification. The assay was immunoSEQ multiplex PCR, and TCRdb's table has in-frame clones only and misses some. For V, J and clone size, that table is used; D and trimming come from the DNA. Of roughly 250,000 clones detected, approximately 87% appear once; the ten largest clones hold roughly 12%.

Sequencing was done on a sample of peripheral blood. This TCR came from a woman in her thirties with COVID-19, enrolled during active disease. This chain links TRBV18 with TRBJ2-7; TRBD1 agrees at 8 bases. CDR3 DNA: TGTGCCAGCTCAGCGGACAGGGCTTATACCTACGAGCAGTACTTC. Its protein product is CASSADRAYTYEQYF.